This T cell receptor (beta chain) emerged from a study of early stage breast cancer tumors. As for the study in general: Samples were sequenced at 7.5 to 10-fold average coverage.

This clone showed up just a few times. The data were produced by immunoSEQ multiplex PCR, yet TCRdb's version contains in-frame clones alone and is incomplete. The data hold 45,000 to 60,000 clones, with 65% to 90% observed a single time. The CDR3 contains 13 residues. With V trimmed by 9 bases and J by 2 bases, 5 bases remained unmatched. The germline V gene encodes CDR1 SGHTA and CDR2 FQGNSA. The source material was blood. The origin of this receptor is a person in their fifties or sixties with breast cancer. The chain uses TRBV7-2 and TRBJ2-3, with 7 bases that match TRBD2. The CDR3 region has the DNA TGTGCCAGTCGGAGCGGGGACACAGATACGCAGTATTTT. This gives the protein CASRSGDTDTQYF.